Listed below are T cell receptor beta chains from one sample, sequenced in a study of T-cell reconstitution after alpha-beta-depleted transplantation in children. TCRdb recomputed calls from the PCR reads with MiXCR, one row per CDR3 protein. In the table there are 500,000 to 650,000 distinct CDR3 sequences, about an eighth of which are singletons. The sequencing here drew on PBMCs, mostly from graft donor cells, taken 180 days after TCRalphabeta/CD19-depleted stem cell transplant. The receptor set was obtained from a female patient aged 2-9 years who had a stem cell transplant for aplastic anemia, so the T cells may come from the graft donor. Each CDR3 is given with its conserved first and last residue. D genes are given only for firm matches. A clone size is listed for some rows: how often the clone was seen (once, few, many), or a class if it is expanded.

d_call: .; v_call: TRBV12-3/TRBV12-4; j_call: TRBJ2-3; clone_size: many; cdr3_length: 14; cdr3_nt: TGTGCCAGCAGGTCCCCTGGGGGTACAGATACGCAGTATTTT; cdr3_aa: CASRSPGGTDTQYF
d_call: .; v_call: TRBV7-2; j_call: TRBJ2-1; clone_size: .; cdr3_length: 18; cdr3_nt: TGTGCCAGCAGCTTAGCGATAGGCAGGAACCCCCCGTACAATGAGCAGTTCTTC; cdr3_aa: CASSLAIGRNPPYNEQFF
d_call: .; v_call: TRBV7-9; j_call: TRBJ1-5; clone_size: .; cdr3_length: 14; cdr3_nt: TGTGCCAGCAGCTCCCTTTTTAGCAATCAGCCCCAGCATTTT; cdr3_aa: CASSSLFSNQPQHF
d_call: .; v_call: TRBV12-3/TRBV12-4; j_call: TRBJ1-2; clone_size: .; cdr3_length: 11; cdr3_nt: TGTGCCAGCAGTCAAGCTGATGGCTACACCTTC; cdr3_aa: CASSQADGYTF
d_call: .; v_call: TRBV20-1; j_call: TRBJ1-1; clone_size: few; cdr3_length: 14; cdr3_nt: TGCAGTGCCCGGCGGGACATTGCGAACACTGAAGCTTTCTTT; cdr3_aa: CSARRDIANTEAFF
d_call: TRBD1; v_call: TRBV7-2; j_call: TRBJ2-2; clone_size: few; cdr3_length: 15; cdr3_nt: TGTGCCAGCAGGATACAGGGGACGGCTACCGGGGAGCTGTTTTTT; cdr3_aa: CASRIQGTATGELFF
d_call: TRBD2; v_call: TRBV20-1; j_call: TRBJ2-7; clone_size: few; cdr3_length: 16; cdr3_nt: TGCAGTGCTAGCCGGGCCTCCGGCGGGAGTTATATCGAGCAGTACTTC; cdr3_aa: CSASRASGGSYIEQYF
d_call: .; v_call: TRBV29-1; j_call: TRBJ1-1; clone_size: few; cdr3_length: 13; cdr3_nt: TGCAGCGTTGTGGACAGTCTGAACACTGAAGCTTTCTTT; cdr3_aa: CSVVDSLNTEAFF
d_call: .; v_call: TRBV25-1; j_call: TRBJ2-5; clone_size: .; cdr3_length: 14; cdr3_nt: TGTGCCAGCAGTCCCGGGCTCCTCCGGGAGACCCAGTACTTC; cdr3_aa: CASSPGLLRETQYF
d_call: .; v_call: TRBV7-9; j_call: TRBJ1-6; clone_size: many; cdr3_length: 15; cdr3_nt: TGTGCCACGCCGTGGACAGATGCGAATAATTCACCCCTCCACTTT; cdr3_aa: CATPWTDANNSPLHF
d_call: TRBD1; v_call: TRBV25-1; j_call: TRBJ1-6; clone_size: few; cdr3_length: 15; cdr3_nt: TGTGCCAGCAGTGACACGGGACAGTCAAGTTCACCCCTCCACTTT; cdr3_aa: CASSDTGQSSSPLHF
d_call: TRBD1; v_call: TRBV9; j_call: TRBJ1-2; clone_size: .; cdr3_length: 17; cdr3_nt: TGTGCCAGCAGCACACAAACCGGGACAGGGCAGAACTATGGCTACACCTTC; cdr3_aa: CASSTQTGTGQNYGYTF
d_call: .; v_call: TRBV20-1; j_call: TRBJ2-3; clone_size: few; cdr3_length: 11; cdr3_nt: TGCAGTGCACAAAGGGCGAATACGCAGTATTTT; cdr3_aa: CSAQRANTQYF
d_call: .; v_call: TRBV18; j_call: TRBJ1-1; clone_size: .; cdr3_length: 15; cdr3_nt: TGTGCCAGCTCACCACAGGGAGGGTCGAACACTGAAGCTTTCTTT; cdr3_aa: CASSPQGGSNTEAFF
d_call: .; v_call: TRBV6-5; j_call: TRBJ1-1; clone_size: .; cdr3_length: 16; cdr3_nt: TGTGCCAGCAGTTACTCCCGACAGGTTAAGGACACTGAAGCTTTCTTT; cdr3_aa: CASSYSRQVKDTEAFF
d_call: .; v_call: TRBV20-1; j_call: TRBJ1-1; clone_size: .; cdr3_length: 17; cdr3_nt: TGCAGTGCTAGTGTACCCGCAGGCCTCTTGGGGAACACTGAAGCTTTCTTT; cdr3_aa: CSASVPAGLLGNTEAFF
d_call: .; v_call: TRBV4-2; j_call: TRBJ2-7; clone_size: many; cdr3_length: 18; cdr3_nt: TGTGCCAGCAGCCCCCTAGATATTGGGGACACCCTTCCCTACGAGCAGTACTTC; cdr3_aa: CASSPLDIGDTLPYEQYF
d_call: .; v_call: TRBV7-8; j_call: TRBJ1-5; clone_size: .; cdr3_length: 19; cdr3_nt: TGTGCCAGCAGCTTACTATGGGGAGGTGGTTGGTGGTGGGATCAGCCCCAGCATTTT; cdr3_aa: CASSLLWGGGWWWDQPQHF
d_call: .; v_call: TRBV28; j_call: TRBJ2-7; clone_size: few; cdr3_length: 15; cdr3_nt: TGTGCCAGCAGCCGACCTAGCGAGGGTGTCGACGAGCAGTACTTC; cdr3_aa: CASSRPSEGVDEQYF
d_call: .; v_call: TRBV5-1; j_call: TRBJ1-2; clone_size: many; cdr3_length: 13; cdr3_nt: TGCGCCAGCAGCTCGGACGGAAACTATGGCTACACCTTC; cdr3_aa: CASSSDGNYGYTF
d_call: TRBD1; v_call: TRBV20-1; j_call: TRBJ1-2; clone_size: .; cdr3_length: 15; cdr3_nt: TGCAGTGCTAGAGATCCCGGACAGGGGAGAGGTGGCTACACCTTC; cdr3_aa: CSARDPGQGRGGYTF
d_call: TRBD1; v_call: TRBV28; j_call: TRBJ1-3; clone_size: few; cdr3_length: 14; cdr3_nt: TGTGCCACCCGGGACAGGAGCTCTGGAAACACCATATATTTT; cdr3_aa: CATRDRSSGNTIYF
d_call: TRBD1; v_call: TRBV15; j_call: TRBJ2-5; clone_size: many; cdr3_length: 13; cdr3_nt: TGTGCCACCAGGGCAACAGGGGAAGAGACCCAGTACTTC; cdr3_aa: CATRATGEETQYF
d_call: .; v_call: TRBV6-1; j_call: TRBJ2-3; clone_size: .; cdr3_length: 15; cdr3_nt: TGTGCCAGCAGTGAATTTGACCGTGGCCCAGATACGCAGTATTTT; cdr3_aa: CASSEFDRGPDTQYF
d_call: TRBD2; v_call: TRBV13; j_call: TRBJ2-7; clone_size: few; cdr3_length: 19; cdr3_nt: TGTGCCAGCAGCGTACCTTCGGATGGCCCGACGGGAGGAGGGTACGAGCAGTACTTC; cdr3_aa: CASSVPSDGPTGGGYEQYF
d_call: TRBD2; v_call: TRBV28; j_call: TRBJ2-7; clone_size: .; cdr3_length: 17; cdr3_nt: TGTGCCAGCAGTTTGGAACTAGCGGGCACTCTCTCCTACGAGCAGTACTTC; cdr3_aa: CASSLELAGTLSYEQYF
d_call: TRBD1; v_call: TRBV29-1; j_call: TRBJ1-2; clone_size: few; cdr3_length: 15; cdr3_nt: TGCAGCGTGACCAGGGGGACAGGGCTTAACTATGGCTACACCTTC; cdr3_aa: CSVTRGTGLNYGYTF
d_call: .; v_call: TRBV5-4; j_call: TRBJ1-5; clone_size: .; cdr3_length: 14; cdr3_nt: TGTGCCAGCAGCTTATCAGGTTCTTCGGGGCCCCAGCATTTT; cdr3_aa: CASSLSGSSGPQHF
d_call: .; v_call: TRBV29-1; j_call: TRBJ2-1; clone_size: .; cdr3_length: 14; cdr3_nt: TGCAGCGTTGGGGGACCTAGCTCCTACAATGAGCAGTTCTTC; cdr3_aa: CSVGGPSSYNEQFF
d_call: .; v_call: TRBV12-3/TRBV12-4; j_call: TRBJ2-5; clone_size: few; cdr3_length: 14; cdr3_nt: TGTGCCAGCATCCCGGACTCCGGGGCCCCGACCCAGTACTTC; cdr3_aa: CASIPDSGAPTQYF
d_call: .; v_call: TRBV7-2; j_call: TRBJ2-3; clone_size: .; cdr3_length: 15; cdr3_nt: TGTGCCAGCAGCTTAGAGTGGCGGAGCACAGATACGCAGTATTTT; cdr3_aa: CASSLEWRSTDTQYF
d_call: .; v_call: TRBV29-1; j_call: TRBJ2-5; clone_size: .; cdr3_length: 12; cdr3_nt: TGCAGCGTCCGCGACATAGCCAAGACCCAGTACTTC; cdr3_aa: CSVRDIAKTQYF
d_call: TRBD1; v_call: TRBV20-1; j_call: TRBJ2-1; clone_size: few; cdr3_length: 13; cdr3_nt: TGCAGTGCTAGAAAGCCGGGACAGGGAAAACAGTTCTTC; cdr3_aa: CSARKPGQGKQFF
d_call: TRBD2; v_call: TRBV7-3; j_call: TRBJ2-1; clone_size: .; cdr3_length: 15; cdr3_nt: TGTGCCAGCAGCTTAATAGCGGGGTCACACAATGAGCAGTTCTTC; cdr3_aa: CASSLIAGSHNEQFF
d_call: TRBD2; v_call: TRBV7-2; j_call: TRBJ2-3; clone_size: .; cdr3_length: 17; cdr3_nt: TGTGCCAGCAGCTTAGCTAAGCTAGCGGGAGACACAGATACGCAGTATTTT; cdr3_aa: CASSLAKLAGDTDTQYF
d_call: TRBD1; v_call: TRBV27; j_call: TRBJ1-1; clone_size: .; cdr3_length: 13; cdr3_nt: TGTGCCAGCAGTTTCGGACAGGGTAGGGAAGCTTTCTTT; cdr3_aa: CASSFGQGREAFF
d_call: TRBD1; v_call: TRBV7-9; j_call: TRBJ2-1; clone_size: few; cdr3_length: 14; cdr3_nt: TGTGCCAGCAGCGACCCAGGGGGCGGAAATGAGCAGTTCTTC; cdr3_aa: CASSDPGGGNEQFF
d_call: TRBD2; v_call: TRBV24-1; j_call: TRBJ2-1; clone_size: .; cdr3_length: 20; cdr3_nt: TGTGCCACCAGTGAAGTACCTAGCGGGAGGTCCCCGAGCTCCTACAATGAGCAGTTCTTC; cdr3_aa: CATSEVPSGRSPSSYNEQFF
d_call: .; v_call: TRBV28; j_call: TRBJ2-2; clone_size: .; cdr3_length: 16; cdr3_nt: TGTGCCAGCAGTTCCCCCGCGACAGGGAACACCGGGGAGCTGTTTTTT; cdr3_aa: CASSSPATGNTGELFF
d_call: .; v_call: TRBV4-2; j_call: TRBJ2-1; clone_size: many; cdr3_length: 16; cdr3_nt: TGTGCCAGCAGCCAAGGCCAGGCGGAGAGGAGCAATGAGCAGTTCTTC; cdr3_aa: CASSQGQAERSNEQFF
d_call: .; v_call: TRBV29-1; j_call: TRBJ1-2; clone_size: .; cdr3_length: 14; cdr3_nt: TGCAGCGTTGAAGATCCCGGGGCTAACTATGGCTACACCTTC; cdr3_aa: CSVEDPGANYGYTF
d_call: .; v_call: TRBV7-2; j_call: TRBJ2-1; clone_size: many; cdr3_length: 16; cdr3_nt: TGTGCCAGCAGCTTACGTCCCAGGGGCTCCTACAATGAGCAGTTCTTC; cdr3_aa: CASSLRPRGSYNEQFF
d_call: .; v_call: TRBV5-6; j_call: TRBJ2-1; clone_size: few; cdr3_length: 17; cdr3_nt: TGTGCCAGCAGCCCACCCCTCCCGGGGTCATCCTACAATGAGCAGTTCTTC; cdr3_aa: CASSPPLPGSSYNEQFF
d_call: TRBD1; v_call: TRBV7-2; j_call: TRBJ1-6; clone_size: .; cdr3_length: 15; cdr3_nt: TGTGCCAGCAGCCTGACAGGGGGCCCTTCTTCACCCCTCCACTTT; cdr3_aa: CASSLTGGPSSPLHF
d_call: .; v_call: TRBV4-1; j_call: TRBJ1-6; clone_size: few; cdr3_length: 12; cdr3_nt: TGCGCCAGTGGTTTCAATAATTCACCCCTCCACTTT; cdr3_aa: CASGFNNSPLHF
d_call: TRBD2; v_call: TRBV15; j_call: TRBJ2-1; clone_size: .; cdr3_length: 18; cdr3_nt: TGTGCCACCAGCAGAGATCCCCTCAGCGGGAATTCCTACAATGAGCAGTTCTTC; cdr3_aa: CATSRDPLSGNSYNEQFF
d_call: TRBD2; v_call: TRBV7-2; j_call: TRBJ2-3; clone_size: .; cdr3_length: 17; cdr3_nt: TGTGCCAGCAGCTTAGGGCCTAGCGGGAGAGGCACAGATACGCAGTATTTT; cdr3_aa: CASSLGPSGRGTDTQYF